A single sample is the source of the 10 T cell receptor beta chains below, sequenced in a study of blood T cell repertoires in COVID-19. Clones were read by immunoSEQ multiplex PCR, and TCRdb kept only the in-frame ones, dropping some. In the table there are approximately 270,000 clones, 80% to 85% of which are singletons. The sample consisted of peripheral blood. The receptors were gathered from a person aged 65 to 85 with COVID-19, enrolled during active disease.

The chain employs TRBV10-3 and TRBJ1-6; tentatively, D is TRBD1 (6 bases). CDR3 size: 14 residues. V shed 4 bases and J shed 8 bases, with 12 bases lying between them. The germline V gene has CDR1 ENHRY and CDR2 SYGVKD. CDR3 nucleotides: TGTGCCATCAGTGTGGACAGCACACATTCACCCCTCCACTTT. It translates to CAISVDSTHSPLHF.

The chain is built from TRBV2 and TRBJ1-2; no clear D. Germline V gene lookup returns CDR1 SNHLY and CDR2 FYNNEI. The CDR3 loop spans 13 amino acids. With 4 bases removed from V and 3 bases from J, the gap between germline ends came to 9 bases. The CDR3 loop is CASSVDIDYGYTF. The CDR3 nucleotides are TGTGCCAGCAGTGTCGATATAGACTATGGCTACACCTTC.

The count of this clone is one. The chain links TRBV6-6 to TRBJ1-5, with no clear D. Per germline, CDR1 MNHNY and CDR2 SVGAGI (reference sequence). Trimming removed 0 bases from V and 1 base from J, with 7 bases in between. The CDR3 is 15 residues long. For the CDR3, the DNA is TGTGCCAGCAGTTACTCGCCGGTGAGCAATCAGCCCCAGCATTTT. As protein: CASSYSPVSNQPQHF.

The chain has TRBV5-1 and TRBJ2-7; TRBD1 is a possible D gene (7 bases). Deletions cut 3 bases from V and 5 bases from J, with 15 bases between. CDR1 is SGHRS and CDR2 is YFSETQ in the germline V gene. The CDR3 runs 14 residues. The CDR3 loop is CASSSGGPTHEQYF. CDR3 coding DNA: TGCGCCAGCAGCTCAGGGGGGCCGACCCACGAGCAGTACTTC.

The chain uses TRBV27 and TRBJ2-3; TRBD2 matches 9 bases. Germline lookup yields CDR1 MNHEY and CDR2 SMNVEV (reference sequence). The CDR3 contains 15 residues. Trimming at V came to 6 bases and at J to 7 bases, leaving 11 bases not matched to a gene. CDR3 amino acids: CASSPTSGYGYTQYF. CDR3 bases: TGTGCCAGCAGCCCGACTAGCGGCTACGGGTATACGCAGTATTTT.

The CDR3 nucleotides are TGTGCCAGCAGCCAAGCCAGGGGAGAGTTGCAGTTCTTC. Encoded protein: CASSQARGELQFF. The V and J genes are TRBV14 and TRBJ2-1; TRBD1 might be the D (6 bases). Germline V lookup: CDR1 SGHDN, CDR2 FVKESK. The CDR3 has 13 residues. V was trimmed by 1 base and J by 12 bases, leaving 13 bases between them.

This rearrangement joins TRBV19 to TRBJ2-1; TRBD1 is a possible D gene (5 bases). The CDR3 sequence is 14 residues long. V was clipped by 5 bases and J by 7 bases, with 15 bases between them. Germline lookup yields CDR1 LNHDA and CDR2 SQIVND (reference sequence). CDR3 bases: TGTGCCAGTAGTGTGGGTCTGGGGCCGAATGAGCAGTTCTTC. This translates into CASSVGLGPNEQFF.

On this clone itself: One end of the junction fails to match germline, which may point to a read error. This sample also contains other DNA sequences that code for the same CDR3. The rearrangement uses TRBV6-2 or TRBV6-3 and TRBJ1-4; 9 bases match TRBD1. Germline CDR1 reads MNHEY; CDR2 reads SVGEGT. The CDR3 sequence is 13 residues long. This chain's CDR3 is CASSGTGTSGLFF. Here the CDR3 DNA reads TGCGCCAGCAGTGGGACAGGGACCTCCGGACTGTTTTTT.

This sequence joins TRBV5-1 and TRBJ2-6, with a tentative D call TRBD2 (6 bases). The CDR3 is 16 amino acids. Germline values: CDR1 SGHRS, CDR2 YFSETQ. V lost 2 bases and J lost 4, with 13 bases in between. The CDR3 coding sequence is TGCGCCAGCAGCTTTGGGGGGTCTCCCGGGGCCAACGTCCTGACTTTC. It codes for CASSFGGSPGANVLTF.

In its sample, this clone was seen once. The gene calls are TRBV18 and TRBJ1-1; 10 bases align to TRBD1. V lost 3 bases and J lost 5; bases outside the gene matches: 3. This CDR3 has 14 residues. From germline, CDR1 is KGHSH and CDR2 LQKENI. The CDR3 nucleotides are TGTGCCAGCTCACCGGGACAGGGGCGGACTGAAGCTTTCTTT. Encoded protein: CASSPGQGRTEAFF. The full variable domain, with the rest looked up from reference TRBV18 and TRBJ1-1, is NAGVMQNPRHLVRRRGQEARLRCSPMKGHSHVYWYRQLPEEGLKFMVYLQKENIIDESGMPKERFSAEFPKEGPSILRIQQVVRGDSAAYFCASSPGQGRTEAFFGQGTRLTVV.